This passage covers 19 T cell receptor beta chains from one sample sequenced in a study of OX40 agonist ivuxolimab in advanced cancers. The repertoire was sequenced with immunoSEQ multiplex PCR; TCRdb's copy has only in-frame clones and lacks some. The sample includes roughly 40,000 clones, approximately 86% seen only once; the top ten take around 10%. The sample was CD4+ or CD8+ T cells sorted from blood, taken in a trial of the OX40 agonist ivuxolimab. Receptor source: an adult with an advanced solid tumor such as melanoma, head and neck, liver or kidney cancer.

This chain joins TRBV6-5 and TRBJ1-1; 10 bases agree with TRBD1. CDR3 size: 15 residues. Germline-derived CDR1 and CDR2 are MNHEY and SVGAGI. V shed 3 bases, J shed 1 base, and the junction held 2 bases outside the gene matches. CDR3 sequence (DNA): TGTGCCAGCAGTTATTGGGACAGGGGGAACACTGAAGCTTTCTTT. Translating it yields CASSYWDRGNTEAFF.

V and J are TRBV7-2 and TRBJ2-5, with no clear D. The CDR3 contains 13 residues. V gave up 4 bases and J gave up 8 bases, with 14 bases separating them. Germline V gene lookup returns CDR1 SGHTA and CDR2 FQGNSA. The CDR3 bases are TGTGCCAGCAGCTACCCCGGGTGGCTAACCCAGTACTTC. Protein product: CASSYPGWLTQYF.

This chain connects TRBV9 to TRBJ2-1; D uncertain. The V gene lost 0 bases and the J gene lost 3 bases, with 10 bases spanning the gap. This CDR3 comprises 15 residues. Germline CDR1 SGDLS, CDR2 YYNGEE. As DNA, the CDR3 is TGTGCCAGCAGCGTAGGAATAGGAATCTACAATGAGCAGTTCTTC. Its translation is CASSVGIGIYNEQFF.

The rearrangement joins TRBV4-1 to TRBJ2-2; 11 bases align to TRBD1. This CDR3 has 17 amino acids. Germline V gene lookup returns CDR1 MGHRA and CDR2 YSYEKL. Losses at the gene ends were 1 base for V and 5 bases for J; bases not matched to a gene: 6. The CDR3 loop reads CASSQGLGQGDTGELFF. DNA of the CDR3: TGCGCCAGCAGCCAAGGGCTGGGACAGGGGGATACCGGGGAGCTGTTTTTT.

V and J are TRBV7-9 and TRBJ2-3, with D possibly being TRBD2 (5 bases). This CDR3 is 16 amino acids long. Germline-derived CDR1 and CDR2 are SEHNR and FQNEAQ (reference sequence). Trimming left V 0 bases short and J 1 base short, with 11 bases between. As DNA, the CDR3 is TGTGCCAGCAGCTTAGCAGTAGAGGAGGGCACAGATACGCAGTATTTT. It encodes CASSLAVEEGTDTQYF.

The chain carries TRBV7-8 and TRBJ1-1, with unresolved D. CDR3 size: 13 residues. Trimming stripped 2 bases from V and 1 base from J, with 5 bases between. Germline CDR1 reads SGHVS; CDR2 reads FQNEAQ. Written as DNA, the CDR3 is TGTGCCAGCAGCTTACGGTCGAACACTGAAGCTTTCTTT. The encoded protein is CASSLRSNTEAFF.

The chain couples TRBV7-8 to TRBJ2-1, with D tentatively TRBD1 (5 bases). The CDR3 runs 15 residues. Germline assignment: CDR1 SGHVS and CDR2 FQNEAQ. The ends were cut back, 1 base at V and 4 bases at J, with 11 bases in the middle. CDR3 in DNA: TGTGCCAGCAGCTTAGTCGACAGCTTTTACAATGAGCAGTTCTTC. Residues: CASSLVDSFYNEQFF.

V and J are TRBV6-6 and TRBJ1-4; possibly TRBD1 for D (6 bases). Trimming left V 0 bases short and J 8 bases short, with 16 bases between. Germline CDR1 is MNHNY and CDR2 is SVGAGI (reference sequence). The CDR3 runs to 16 residues. The CDR3 nucleotides read TGTGCCAGCAGTTACTCGAAGGGGGGTGCCGGCGAAAAACTGTTTTTT. Residues: CASSYSKGGAGEKLFF.

This chain uses TRBV15 with TRBJ1-1, with a possible D match to TRBD1 (6 bases). Germline CDR1 and CDR2: LNHNV and YYDKDF (reference sequence). V dropped 0 bases and J dropped 6 bases, with 14 bases sitting between them. The CDR3 is made up of 15 amino acids. CDR3 region: CATSRDQGPGAEAFF. The CDR3 coding sequence is TGTGCCACCAGCAGAGATCAGGGGCCGGGCGCTGAAGCTTTCTTT.

In this sample, this clone turned up a few times. The rearrangement links TRBV10-3 to TRBJ1-5; tentatively, D is TRBD1 (6 bases). Deletions cut 4 bases from V and 4 bases from J, with 14 bases between. Germline V gene sequence: CDR1 ENHRY, CDR2 SYGVKD. The CDR3 is 15 amino acids. The CDR3 DNA sequence: TGTGCCATCAGTGGGGACTGGGGGCGGAATCAGCCCCAGCATTTT. It is translated as CAISGDWGRNQPQHF.

This sequence joins TRBV6-5 and TRBJ2-1; 9 bases line up with TRBD2. V trimming: 7 bases; J trimming: 9 bases; junction bases outside the gene matches: 7. Germline V lookup: CDR1 MNHEY, CDR2 SVGAGI. The CDR3 sequence is 13 residues long. The CDR3, as DNA: TGTGCCAGCAATAGTCTAGCGGGACCTGAGCAGTTCTTC. Its translation: CASNSLAGPEQFF.

The J gene is TRBJ2-3, the V gene TRBV4-2; 9 bases match TRBD2. Germline V gene sequence: CDR1 LGHNA, CDR2 YNFKEQ. This CDR3 spans 18 amino acids. The V gene end was trimmed by 6 bases and the J gene end by 6 bases; junction bases not matched to a gene: 19. DNA for the CDR3: TGTGCCAGCAGTCAAAGGGGGTTAGCGGGGGATCCGCGGGATACGCAGTATTTT. Protein sequence: CASSQRGLAGDPRDTQYF.

This rearrangement joins TRBV6-5 to TRBJ2-5; 7 bases align to TRBD2. Near its end, the DNA agrees better with TRBJ2-7, so the J call may be wrong. The CDR3 covers 15 residues. Germline V CDR1 and CDR2: MNHEY, SVGAGI. The CDR3 bases are TGTGCCAGCAGTTACTCTAGCGGGTCTTCCTACGAGCAGTACTTC. Translation gives CASSYSSGSSYEQYF.

The chain employs TRBV10-1 and TRBJ2-7; 8 nucleotides match TRBD1. Germline CDR1 and CDR2: WNHNN and SYGVQD (reference sequence). Germline trimming cut 6 bases from V and 2 bases from J; bases unmatched to any gene: 6. The CDR3 loop spans 14 amino acids. CDR3 bases: TGCGCCAGCAGGTCGACAGGGGCGGCCTACGAGCAGTACTTC. It translates to CASRSTGAAYEQYF.

The V call is TRBV30, the J call TRBJ2-6; D call uncertain. This CDR3 comprises 14 residues. From germline, CDR1 is GTSNPN and CDR2 SVGIG (reference sequence). V lost 0 bases and J lost 0, with 3 bases in between. The CDR3 region has the DNA TGTGCCTGGAGTGTATACTCTGGGGCCAACGTCCTGACTTTC. This translates into CAWSVYSGANVLTF.

The CDR3 DNA is TGTGCCAGCAGCCGCGGACACGAGACGGCATACAATGAGCAGTTCTTC. It translates to CASSRGHETAYNEQFF. This rearrangement joins TRBV7-9 to TRBJ2-1, with a tentative D call TRBD1 (5 bases). V lost 5 bases to trimming and J lost 4 bases, with 18 bases between them. CDR1 SEHNR and CDR2 FQNEAQ come from the germline V gene (reference sequence). The CDR3 runs to 16 residues.

The chain couples TRBV6-5 to TRBJ2-7; D unresolved. The V and J ends lost 4 bases and 4 bases respectively, with 17 bases between them. The germline gives CDR1 MNHEY, CDR2 SVGAGI. The CDR3 extends over 15 amino acids. CDR3 nucleotide sequence: TGTGCCAGCAGTTTCCAACGCATACCACCTTACGAGCAGTACTTC. This translates into CASSFQRIPPYEQYF.

In its sample, this clone ranks as medium-sized. The genes are TRBV19 and TRBJ1-1; no firm D call. With 5 bases removed from V and 7 bases from J, the gap between germline ends came to 23 bases. This CDR3 contains 16 residues. Germline V lookup: CDR1 LNHDA, CDR2 SQIVND (reference sequence). In DNA form, the CDR3 reads TGTGCCAGTAGTCCGATGCAAAGATTCTCCTCGGGTGAAGCTTTCTTT. The encoded protein is CASSPMQRFSSGEAFF.

This clone came up once. The chain couples TRBV28 to TRBJ1-1, with D hard to call. CDR3 size: 11 residues. CDR1 and CDR2 from the germline V gene are MDHEN and SYDVKM. V was clipped by 0 bases and J by 5 bases, with 1 base between them. The CDR3 protein is CASSLWTEAFF. CDR3 bases: TGTGCCAGCAGTTTATGGACTGAAGCTTTCTTT.